A single sample gave rise to the 23 T cell receptor beta chains below, sequenced in a study of blood T cell repertoires in COVID-19. Using immunoSEQ multiplex PCR, the repertoire was profiled, and TCRdb retains in-frame clones only, with some absent. The sample has around 200,000 clones, 85% to 90% seen once; the top ten hold less than 1.5%. Sequenced: PBMCs or T cells enriched from blood (not recorded which). These receptors were obtained from a man aged 25-45 years who had recovered from COVID-19.

CDR3 loop: CASSSGQVNSPLHF. The CDR3 DNA sequence: TGTGCCAGCAGTTCGGGACAGGTTAATTCACCCCTCCACTTT. The chain has TRBV27 and TRBJ1-6; TRBD1 matches at 8 bases. V lost 4 bases to trimming and J lost 6 bases; unmatched junction nucleotides: 2. The CDR3 loop spans 14 amino acids. Looked up from germline, CDR1 is MNHEY and CDR2 is SMNVEV (reference sequence).

The gene calls are TRBV29-1 and TRBJ1-2, with TRBD1 matching over 7 bases. The CDR3 contains 13 residues. Looked up from germline, CDR1 is SQVTM and CDR2 is ANQGSEA. After removal of 6 bases from V and 2 bases from J, the junction contained 6 bases not matched to a gene. CDR3 residues: CSVRDRANYGYTF. Written as DNA, the CDR3 is TGCAGCGTCCGGGACAGAGCGAACTATGGCTACACCTTC.

This chain links TRBV7-4 with TRBJ1-5, with D tentatively TRBD1 (5 bases). Germline CDR1 is SGHVT and CDR2 is SQSDAQ. Between the trimmed V and J ends, which lost 5 bases and 0 bases, there was a span of 20 bases. There are 18 residues in the CDR3. Written as DNA, the CDR3 is TGTGCCAGCAGCGCAGAAAGCCGACGACAGAATAGCAATCAGCCCCAGCATTTT. Translating gives CASSAESRRQNSNQPQHF. Looking up the rest from reference TRBV7-4 and TRBJ1-5 gives the full variable domain: GAGVSQSPRYKVAKRGRDVALRCDSISGHVTLYWYRQTLGQGSEVLTYSQSDAQRDKSGRPSGRFSAERPERSVSTLKIQRTEQGDSAVYLCASSAESRRQNSNQPQHFGDGTRLSIL.

This chain links TRBV18 with TRBJ1-6, with D possibly TRBD1 on 6 matching bases. This CDR3 region has 14 residues. The germline V gene encodes CDR1 KGHSH and CDR2 LQKENI. Trimming left V 2 bases short and J 6 bases short, with 8 bases between. This chain's CDR3 is CASSPMDSNSPLHF. CDR3 DNA: TGTGCCAGCTCACCAATGGACAGTAATTCACCCCTCCACTTT.

This clone was observed once. This chain joins TRBV3-1 (or the pseudogene TRBV3-2) and TRBJ2-1; no clear D. Germline assignment: CDR1 LGHDT and CDR2 YNNKEL (reference sequence). This CDR3 is 14 amino acids long. The ends were cut back, 1 base at V and 14 bases at J, with 18 bases in the middle. The CDR3 loop is CASSQGLIQRRKFF. CDR3 DNA sequence: TGTGCCAGCAGCCAAGGGCTTATTCAGAGGAGAAAGTTCTTC.

The V call is TRBV18, the J call TRBJ2-7; D remains unclear. CDR3 length: 15 amino acids. V gave up 0 bases and J gave up 0 bases, with 9 bases separating them. From germline, CDR1 is KGHSH and CDR2 LQKENI. In DNA, the CDR3 is TGTGCCAGCTCACCACCTGGTCTAAGCTCCTACGAGCAGTACTTC. Its translation: CASSPPGLSSYEQYF.

This chain links TRBV3-1 (or the pseudogene TRBV3-2) with TRBJ2-7; no clear D gene. Between the trimmed V and J ends, which lost 0 bases and 4 bases, there was a span of 7 bases. Germline V CDR1 and CDR2: LGHDT, YNNKEL (reference sequence). This CDR3 is built from 13 residues. CDR3 loop: CASSQDSGYEQYF. CDR3 in DNA: TGTGCCAGCAGCCAAGATAGTGGTTACGAGCAGTACTTC.

This clone was counted a few times. This chain joins TRBV19 and TRBJ1-2; D is possibly TRBD1 (5 bases). CDR3 length: 14 amino acids. The V and J ends lost 6 bases and 3 bases respectively, with 14 bases between them. CDR1 LNHDA and CDR2 SQIVND come from the germline V gene (reference sequence). The CDR3 nucleotides read TGTGCCAGTAGCGATAGCTGGGGCGACTATGGCTACACCTTC. Amino acids: CASSDSWGDYGYTF.

V usage is TRBV30 and J usage is TRBJ2-5; 11 bases fit TRBD2. V lost 4 bases and J lost 5; bases outside the gene matches: 6. The CDR3 is made up of 14 amino acids. Germline CDR1 and CDR2: GTSNPN and SVGIG (reference sequence). CDR3 loop: CAWKTGLADETQYF. DNA of the CDR3: TGTGCCTGGAAAACGGGACTAGCGGATGAGACCCAGTACTTC.

The J gene is TRBJ1-1, the V gene TRBV18; D perhaps matches TRBD1 (6 bases). Germline V gene lookup returns CDR1 KGHSH and CDR2 LQKENI. There are 15 residues in the CDR3. The germline V and J ends were trimmed by 3 bases and 1 base, with 12 bases remaining between them. The chain's CDR3 is CASSPKQGTNTEAFF. The CDR3 nucleotides read TGTGCCAGCTCACCGAAACAGGGCACGAACACTGAAGCTTTCTTT.

The CDR3 protein is CASRPRGISYNSPLHF. The CDR3 DNA sequence: TGTGCCAGCAGGCCCAGGGGGATCTCCTATAATTCACCCCTCCACTTT. The rearrangement joins TRBV28 to TRBJ1-6; TRBD1 aligns across 7 bases. Germline V lookup: CDR1 MDHEN, CDR2 SYDVKM. J was trimmed by 0 bases and V by 6 bases; bases with no gene match: 5. The CDR3 is 16 residues long.

This clone was recorded only once. The chain is built from TRBV7-8 and TRBJ1-6, with D possibly TRBD1 on 5 matching bases. This CDR3 spans 14 amino acids. Trimming pared 1 base from V and 10 bases from J, leaving 11 bases between. Germline V lookup: CDR1 SGHVS, CDR2 FQNEAQ. The DNA for the CDR3 is TGTGCCAGCAGCTTAGTCGGGGGAGGATCACCCCTCCACTTT. Amino acids: CASSLVGGGSPLHF. Using reference TRBV7-8 and TRBJ1-6 for the parts outside the CDR3, the full variable domain is GAGVSQSPRYKVAKRGQDVALRCDPISGHVSLFWYQQALGQGPEFLTYFQNEAQLDKSGLPSDRFFAERPEGSVSTLKIQRTQQEDSAVYLCASSLVGGGSPLHFGNGTRLTVT.

The rearrangement joins TRBV9 to TRBJ2-5; 8 bases are shared with TRBD1. Germline V lookup: CDR1 SGDLS, CDR2 YYNGEE. The ends lost 0 bases at V and 5 bases at J; junction bases unmatched: 6. The length of the CDR3 is 15 residues. The CDR3 protein is CASSVDQGASETQYF. CDR3 nucleotide sequence: TGTGCCAGCAGCGTAGATCAGGGGGCGAGTGAGACCCAGTACTTC.

This clone was observed a single time. This rearrangement joins TRBV7-9 to TRBJ2-5; D is unclear. Trimming cost V 0 bases and J 1 base, with 6 bases left between them. The CDR3 runs 14 residues. Germline V gene data show CDR1 as SEHNR and CDR2 as FQNEAQ (reference sequence). Here the CDR3 DNA reads TGTGCCAGCAGCTTAGCGAGTAGCCAAGAGACCCAGTACTTC. Translated, it gives CASSLASSQETQYF.

The chain uses TRBV27 and TRBJ1-1; 11 bases line up with TRBD1. Germline CDR1 MNHEY, CDR2 SMNVEV (reference sequence). J was trimmed by 2 bases and V by 7 bases; bases with no gene match: 9. The CDR3 is 16 residues long. The CDR3 protein is CASTTGTGGINTEAFF. CDR3 in DNA: TGTGCCAGCACGACCGGGACAGGGGGGATTAACACTGAAGCTTTCTTT.

The chain links TRBV30 to TRBJ1-2; 11 nucleotides align to TRBD1. The CDR3 runs to 13 residues. The V and J ends lost 3 bases and 8 bases, in that order; junction bases with no gene match: 5. The germline V gene encodes CDR1 GTSNPN and CDR2 SVGIG (reference sequence). CDR3 in amino acids: CAWSPGQGEGYTF. CDR3 DNA: TGTGCCTGGAGCCCGGGACAGGGGGAGGGCTACACCTTC.

V and J are TRBV5-5 and TRBJ1-2, with a tentative D call TRBD1 (6 bases). The CDR3 contains 15 residues. CDR1 and CDR2 from the germline V gene are SGHKS and YYEKEE (reference sequence). The V end lost 0 bases, the J end lost 1 base, and 10 bases lay between the germline ends. For the CDR3, the DNA is TGTGCCAGCAGCTTGGTAGGGGGTAATAACTATGGCTACACCTTC. Protein product: CASSLVGGNNYGYTF.

This clone appeared once. V usage is TRBV29-1 and J usage is TRBJ2-3; D is undetermined. The length of the CDR3 is 10 residues. Germline CDR1 reads SQVTM; CDR2 reads ANQGSEA. Trimming removed 8 bases at V and 7 bases at J, with 10 bases between. The CDR3 sequence is CSSISHTQYF. The CDR3, as DNA: TGCAGCTCCATTAGTCATACGCAGTATTTT.

V gene TRBV4-3 combines with J gene TRBJ2-5; D is perhaps TRBD1 (5 bases). CDR1 is LGHNA, CDR2 YSLEER, per germline. This CDR3 comprises 15 residues. V was clipped by 3 bases and J by 0 bases, with 11 bases between them. Here the CDR3 DNA reads TGCGCCAGCAGCCAGGAGCCAGGGTACCAAGAGACCCAGTACTTC. Encoded protein: CASSQEPGYQETQYF.

The rearrangement joins TRBV11-3 to TRBJ2-1; 10 bases match TRBD1. The germline gives CDR1 SGHNT, CDR2 YENEEA. CDR3 length: 16 amino acids. Trimming removed 1 base from V and 9 bases from J; junction bases left unmatched: 9. CDR3 bases: TGTGCCAGCAGCTTAGTAGGGACAGGGGATTTTACTGAGCAGTTCTTC. Its protein is CASSLVGTGDFTEQFF.

In DNA form, the CDR3 reads TGTGCCAGCAAAGAAATGCGGGGGTTCGGGGAGCTGTTTTTT. As protein: CASKEMRGFGELFF. The V call is TRBV27, the J call TRBJ2-2; TRBD2 aligns across 7 bases. The CDR3 loop spans 14 amino acids. V shed 7 bases and J 7 bases; nucleotides not matched to a gene: 9. The germline V gene has CDR1 MNHEY and CDR2 SMNVEV (reference sequence).

This chain uses TRBV28 with TRBJ1-4; D perhaps matches TRBD1 (6 bases). V shed 7 bases and J shed 5 bases, with 11 bases lying between them. The CDR3 runs 13 residues. Germline V gene lookup returns CDR1 MDHEN and CDR2 SYDVKM. CDR3 nucleotides: TGTGCCAGCAAAGCAGGGGCAAATGAAAAACTGTTTTTT. Its protein is CASKAGANEKLFF.

V is TRBV2 and J is TRBJ2-1; no clear D gene. Germline-derived CDR1 and CDR2 are SNHLY and FYNNEI. V lost 1 base to trimming and J lost 0 bases, with 7 bases between them. The CDR3 consists of 15 residues. CDR3 loop: CASSEDRSSYNEQFF. CDR3 DNA: TGTGCCAGCAGTGAAGACAGAAGCTCCTACAATGAGCAGTTCTTC.